This is a list of T cell receptor beta chains from one sample in a study of metastatic and nonmetastatic thyroid tumors. Through MiXCR, TCRdb re-clonotyped the PCR reads. Of under 20,000 clones in the sample, 30% to 40% are singletons; the top ten hold approximately 17%. Sequenced: tumor tissue. The source of these receptors is a female donor with papillary thyroid cancer or a benign thyroid nodule (not recorded which). Some clones in this sample may be carry-over from other donors' samples. Each CDR3 is given with its conserved first and last residue. The D gene is left open where the match is weak. The listing skips clone size in some rows; elsewhere it reads once, few, many or a size class.

v_gene	j_gene	abundance	d_gene	CDR3aa	CDR3nt
TRBV6-5	TRBJ2-2	few	.	CASSYKTGLTGELFF	TGTGCCAGCAGTTACAAGACAGGTCTCACCGGGGAGCTGTTTTTT
TRBV29-1	TRBJ1-1	many	TRBD1	CSVAPGQGMNTEAFF	TGCAGCGTGGCCCCGGGACAGGGAATGAACACTGAAGCTTTCTTT
TRBV12-3/TRBV12-4	TRBJ2-7	few	.	CASSLAGTKYEQYF	TGTGCCAGCAGTTTAGCGGGGACCAAATACGAGCAGTACTTC
TRBV20-1	TRBJ1-4	.	.	CSAVATNEKLFF	TGCAGTGCTGTTGCAACTAATGAAAAACTGTTTTTT
TRBV19	TRBJ2-7	few	TRBD1	CASSNGQGSYEQYF	TGTGCCAGTAGTAATGGACAGGGTTCCTACGAGCAGTACTTC
TRBV6-4	TRBJ2-1	many	TRBD2	CASSGELATYNEQFF	TGTGCCAGCAGTGGGGAACTAGCGACATACAATGAGCAGTTCTTC
TRBV19	TRBJ2-7	few	.	CASSIREAPFGEQYF	TGTGCCAGTAGTATTAGGGAAGCCCCCTTTGGCGAGCAGTACTTC
TRBV2	TRBJ2-7	.	TRBD1	CASSAGGSSSYEQYF	TGTGCCAGCAGCGCAGGGGGTTCAAGCTCCTACGAGCAGTACTTC
TRBV18	TRBJ1-5	many	TRBD1	CASSLGQGGSNQPQHF	TGTGCCAGCTCACTAGGACAGGGGGGAAGCAATCAGCCCCAGCATTTT
TRBV19	TRBJ1-2	medium-sized	.	CASSAGDYGYTF	TGTGCCAGTAGTGCCGGGGACTATGGCTACACCTTC
TRBV4-1	TRBJ1-4	.	.	CASSPKQGSDEKLFF	TGCGCCAGCAGCCCCAAACAGGGTAGTGATGAAAAACTGTTTTTT
TRBV7-9	TRBJ2-1	many	.	CASSLGASWDYNEQFF	TGTGCCAGCAGCTTAGGGGCATCATGGGACTACAATGAGCAGTTCTTC
TRBV19	TRBJ1-5	few	TRBD1	CASSIEGQFQPQHF	TGTGCCAGTAGTATAGAGGGACAGTTCCAGCCCCAGCATTTT
TRBV6-1	TRBJ2-7	.	.	CAISDPGLEYF	TGTGCCATCAGTGATCCCGGTCTAGAGTACTTC
TRBV24-1	TRBJ2-1	.	.	CATSDIQGRGTTYNEQFF	TGTGCCACCAGTGATATACAAGGGAGGGGGACGACCTACAATGAGCAGTTCTTC
TRBV7-9	TRBJ1-6	many	TRBD1	CASSLGDRGHSPLHF	TGTGCCAGCAGCTTAGGGGACAGGGGGCATTCACCCCTCCACTTT
TRBV6-1	TRBJ1-6	few	.	CASSELGGNSPLHF	TGTGCCAGCAGTGAACTGGGGGGTAATTCACCCCTCCACTTT
TRBV12-3/TRBV12-4	TRBJ2-7	.	TRBD1	CASSLGTGGRYEQYF	TGTGCCAGCAGTTTAGGGACAGGGGGCAGGTACGAGCAGTACTTC
TRBV20-1	TRBJ2-7	.	TRBD1	CSAGDRATYEQYF	TGCAGTGCCGGCGACAGGGCGACCTACGAGCAGTACTTC
TRBV2	TRBJ2-3	few	.	CASRGPSRSTDTQYF	TGTGCCAGCAGGGGACCTTCGCGTAGCACAGATACGCAGTATTTT
TRBV15	TRBJ1-2	medium-sized	TRBD1	CATSRVARDRGDYGYTF	TGTGCCACCAGCAGAGTAGCACGGGACAGAGGAGACTATGGCTACACCTTC
TRBV4-1	TRBJ2-7	.	.	CASSRGTLLEQYF	TGCGCCAGCAGCCGGGGGACACTCCTCGAGCAGTACTTC
TRBV7-6	TRBJ2-2	many	.	CASSRTGELFF	TGTGCCAGCAGTAGAACCGGGGAGCTGTTTTTT
TRBV28	TRBJ2-7	large	.	CASSLLATGTYEQYF	TGTGCCAGCAGTTTATTGGCAACTGGGACCTACGAGCAGTACTTC
TRBV3-1	TRBJ2-7	medium-sized	TRBD1	CASSRGTGEYEQYF	TGTGCCAGCAGCCGAGGGACAGGGGAATACGAGCAGTACTTC
TRBV27	TRBJ2-7	.	.	CASSSRDSHSKVEQYF	TGTGCCAGCAGTTCGAGGGACTCCCACTCAAAGGTAGAGCAGTACTTC
TRBV20-1	TRBJ2-1	many	.	CSNRDFISDNEQFF	TGCAGTAACCGGGACTTCATCTCCGACAATGAGCAGTTCTTC
TRBV3-1	TRBJ1-2	.	.	CASSQAVGGYGYTF	TGTGCCAGCAGCCAAGCGGTAGGGGGCTATGGCTACACCTTC
TRBV20-1	TRBJ2-7	.	.	CSATRDNPYEQYF	TGCAGTGCTACCCGGGACAACCCCTACGAGCAGTACTTC
TRBV7-8	TRBJ2-2	.	TRBD2	CATSGTNTGELFF	TGTGCCACTAGCGGGACCAACACCGGGGAGCTGTTTTTT
TRBV7-9	TRBJ1-3	.	.	CASTSAQGNTIYF	TGTGCCAGCACCTCTGCCCAAGGAAACACCATATATTTT
TRBV6-1	TRBJ2-7	many	.	CASGGGLGYEQYF	TGTGCCTCAGGAGGCGGGCTGGGGTACGAGCAGTACTTC
TRBV24-1	TRBJ2-2	.	TRBD2	CATSDSGLAGPGELFF	TGTGCCACCAGTGATTCGGGACTAGCGGGACCCGGGGAGCTGTTTTTT
TRBV6-1	TRBJ1-2	few	TRBD1	CASSRDRGLSGYTF	TGTGCCAGCAGTCGGGACAGGGGGCTGAGTGGCTACACCTTC
TRBV11-2	TRBJ2-7	once	.	CASSLSIPYEQYF	TGTGCCAGCAGCTTATCTATCCCCTACGAGCAGTACTTC
TRBV7-2	TRBJ1-1	many	.	CASTRQMNTEAFF	TGTGCCAGCACCAGGCAGATGAACACTGAAGCTTTCTTT
TRBV6-1	TRBJ2-7	.	.	CANSANRDEQHF	TGTGCCAACAGTGCCAACAGGGACGAGCAGCACTTC
TRBV7-3	TRBJ2-3	.	TRBD1	CASSSQGAGVGDTQYF	TGTGCCAGCAGCTCCCAGGGGGCAGGGGTGGGAGATACGCAGTATTTT
TRBV7-8	TRBJ1-5	.	TRBD1	CASSMQPGQVNQPQHF	TGTGCCAGCAGCATGCAACCGGGACAGGTAAATCAGCCCCAGCATTTT
TRBV30	TRBJ1-2	.	.	CAWTWDYGYTF	TGTGCCTGGACCTGGGACTATGGCTACACCTTC
TRBV5-6	TRBJ1-2	.	.	CASSGYRVVNYGYTF	TGTGCCAGCAGCGGGTACAGGGTGGTGAACTATGGCTACACCTTC